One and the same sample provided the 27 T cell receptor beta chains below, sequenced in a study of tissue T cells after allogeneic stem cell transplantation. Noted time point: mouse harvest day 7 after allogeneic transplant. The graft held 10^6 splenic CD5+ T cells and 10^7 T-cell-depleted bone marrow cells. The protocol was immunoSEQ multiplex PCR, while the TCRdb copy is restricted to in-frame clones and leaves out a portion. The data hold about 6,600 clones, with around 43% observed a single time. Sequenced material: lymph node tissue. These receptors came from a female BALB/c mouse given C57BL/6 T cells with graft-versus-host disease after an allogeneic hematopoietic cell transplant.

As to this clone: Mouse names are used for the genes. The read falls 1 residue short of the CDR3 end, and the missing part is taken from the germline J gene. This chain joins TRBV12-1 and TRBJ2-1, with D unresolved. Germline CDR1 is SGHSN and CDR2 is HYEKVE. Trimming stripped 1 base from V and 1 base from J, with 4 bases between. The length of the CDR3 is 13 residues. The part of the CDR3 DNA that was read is TGTGCCAGCTCTCTAGGGAACTATGCTGAGCAGTTC. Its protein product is CASSLGNYAEQF. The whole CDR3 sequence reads CASSLGNYAEQFF.

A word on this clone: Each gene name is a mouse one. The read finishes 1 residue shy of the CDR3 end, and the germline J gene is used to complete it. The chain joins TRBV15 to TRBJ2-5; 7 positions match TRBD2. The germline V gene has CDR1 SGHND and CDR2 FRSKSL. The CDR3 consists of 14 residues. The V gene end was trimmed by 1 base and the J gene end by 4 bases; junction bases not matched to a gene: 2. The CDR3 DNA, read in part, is TGTGCCAGCAGTTTAGGGGGGGGGAAAGACACCCAGTAC. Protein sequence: CASSLGGGKDTQY. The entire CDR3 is CASSLGGGKDTQYF. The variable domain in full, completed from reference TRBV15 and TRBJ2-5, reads DAGVTQTPRHEVAEKGQTIILKCEPVSGHNDLFWYRQTKIQGLELLSYFRSKSLMEDGGAFKDRFKAEMLNSSFSTLKIQPTEPKDSAVYLCASSLGGGKDTQYFGPGTRLLVL.

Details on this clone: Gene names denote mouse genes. CDR3 residues: CASSLGLGRAETLYF. The part of the CDR3 DNA that was read is TGTGCCAGCAGTCTCGGACTGGGGCGTGCAGAAACGCTGTAT. This rearrangement joins TRBV2 to TRBJ2-3; 9 positions match TRBD2. The CDR3 goes on 1 residue after the read ends, and that part is filled in from the germline J gene. The CDR3 runs to 15 residues. Germline lookup yields CDR1 LGHNA and CDR2 YSYQKL. Trimming removed 6 bases from V and 1 base from J; junction bases left unmatched: 5.

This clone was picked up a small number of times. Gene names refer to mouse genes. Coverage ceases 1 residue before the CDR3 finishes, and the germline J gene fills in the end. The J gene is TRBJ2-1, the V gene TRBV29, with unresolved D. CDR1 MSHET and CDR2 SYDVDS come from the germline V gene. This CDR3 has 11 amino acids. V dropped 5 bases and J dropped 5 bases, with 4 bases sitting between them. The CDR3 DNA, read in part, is TGTGCTAGCAGTCCAGATGCTGAGCAGTTC. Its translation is CASSPDAEQF. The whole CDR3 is CASSPDAEQFF.

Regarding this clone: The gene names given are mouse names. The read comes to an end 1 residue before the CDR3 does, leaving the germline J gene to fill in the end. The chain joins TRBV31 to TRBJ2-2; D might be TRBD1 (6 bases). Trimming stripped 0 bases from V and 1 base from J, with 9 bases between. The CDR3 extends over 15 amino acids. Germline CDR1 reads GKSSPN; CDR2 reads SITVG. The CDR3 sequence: CAWSLDRINTGQLYF. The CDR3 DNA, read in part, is TGTGCCTGGAGTCTCGACAGGATAAACACCGGGCAGCTCTAC.

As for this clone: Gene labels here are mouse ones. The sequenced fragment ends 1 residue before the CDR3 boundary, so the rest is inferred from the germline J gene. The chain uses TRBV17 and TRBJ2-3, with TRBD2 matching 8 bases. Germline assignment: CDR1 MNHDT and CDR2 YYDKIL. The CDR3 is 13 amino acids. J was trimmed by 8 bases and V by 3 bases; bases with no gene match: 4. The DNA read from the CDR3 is TGTGCTAGCAGTAGGAGAACTGGGGGAACGCTGTAT. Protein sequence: CASSRRTGGTLY. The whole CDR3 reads CASSRRTGGTLYF.

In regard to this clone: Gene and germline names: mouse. CDR3 region: CASSPGHLYEQYF. The DNA read from the CDR3 is TGTGCCAGCAGTCCGGGACACCTCTATGAACAGTAC. This chain connects TRBV26 to TRBJ2-7; possible D gene TRBD1, 6 bases. The read is 1 residue too short to cover the CDR3 end, so that end is filled in from the germline J gene. The V end was cut by 4 bases, the J end by 3 bases, with 10 bases between. This CDR3 has 13 amino acids. Looked up from germline, CDR1 is KGHPV and CDR2 is FQNQEV (reference sequence).

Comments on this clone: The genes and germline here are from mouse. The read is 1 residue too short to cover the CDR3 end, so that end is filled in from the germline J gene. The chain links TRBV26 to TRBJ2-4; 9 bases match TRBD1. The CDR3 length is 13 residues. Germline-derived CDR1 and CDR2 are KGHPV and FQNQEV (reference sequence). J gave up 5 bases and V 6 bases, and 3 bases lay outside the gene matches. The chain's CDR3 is CASSRQGVNTLYF. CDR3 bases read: TGTGCCAGCAGCCGACAGGGGGTAAACACCTTGTAC.

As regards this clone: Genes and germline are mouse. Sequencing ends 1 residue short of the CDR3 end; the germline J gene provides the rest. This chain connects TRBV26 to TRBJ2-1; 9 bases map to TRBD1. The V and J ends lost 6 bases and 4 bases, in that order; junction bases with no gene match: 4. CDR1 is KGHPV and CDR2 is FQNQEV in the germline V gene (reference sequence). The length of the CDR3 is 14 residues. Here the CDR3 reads CASSRTGVYAEQFF. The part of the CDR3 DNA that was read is TGTGCCAGCAGCCGGACAGGGGTTTATGCTGAGCAGTTC. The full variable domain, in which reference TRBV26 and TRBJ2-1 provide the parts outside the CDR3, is NSKVIQTPRYLVKGQGQKAKMRCIPEKGHPVVFWYQQNKNNEFKFLINFQNQEVLQQIDMTEKRFSAECPSNSPCSLEIQSSEAGDSALYLCASSRTGVYAEQFFGPGTRLTVL.

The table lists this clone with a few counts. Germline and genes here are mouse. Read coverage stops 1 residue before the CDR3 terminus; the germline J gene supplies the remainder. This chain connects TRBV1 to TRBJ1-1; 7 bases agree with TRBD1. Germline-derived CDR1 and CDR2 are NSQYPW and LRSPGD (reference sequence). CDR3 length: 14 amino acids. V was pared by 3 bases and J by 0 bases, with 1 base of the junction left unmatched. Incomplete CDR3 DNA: TGCACCTGCAGTGCGGGACAGACAAACACAGAAGTCTTC. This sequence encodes CTCSAGQTNTEVF. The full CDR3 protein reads CTCSAGQTNTEVFF. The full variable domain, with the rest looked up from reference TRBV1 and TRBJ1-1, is VTLLEQNPRWRLVPRGQAVNLRCILKNSQYPWMSWYQQDLQKQLQWLFTLRSPGDKEVKSLPGADYLATRVTDTELRLQVANMSQGRTLYCTCSAGQTNTEVFFGKGTRLTVV.

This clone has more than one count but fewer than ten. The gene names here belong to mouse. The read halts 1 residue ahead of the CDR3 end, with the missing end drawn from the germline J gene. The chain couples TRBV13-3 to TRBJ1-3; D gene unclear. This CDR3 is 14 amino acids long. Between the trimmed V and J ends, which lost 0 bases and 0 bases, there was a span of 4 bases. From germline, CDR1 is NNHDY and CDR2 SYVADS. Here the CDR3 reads CASSDAFSGNTLYF. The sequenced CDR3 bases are TGTGCCAGCAGTGATGCATTTTCTGGAAATACGCTCTAT.

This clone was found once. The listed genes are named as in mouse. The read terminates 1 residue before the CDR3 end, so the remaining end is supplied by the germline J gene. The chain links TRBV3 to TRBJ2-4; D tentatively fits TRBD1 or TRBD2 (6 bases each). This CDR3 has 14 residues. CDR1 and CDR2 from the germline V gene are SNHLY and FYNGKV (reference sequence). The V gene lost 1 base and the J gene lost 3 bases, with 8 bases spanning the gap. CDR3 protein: CASSLVGAQNTLYF. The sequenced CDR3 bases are TGTGCCAGCAGCTTAGTGGGGGCCCAAAACACCTTGTAC.

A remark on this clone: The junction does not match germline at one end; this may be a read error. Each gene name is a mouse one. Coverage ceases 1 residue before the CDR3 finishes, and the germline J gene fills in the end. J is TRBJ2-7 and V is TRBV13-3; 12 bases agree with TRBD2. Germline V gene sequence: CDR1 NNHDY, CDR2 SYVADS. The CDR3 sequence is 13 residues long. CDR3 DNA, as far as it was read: TGTGCCAGCGGTGACTGGGGGGGCAAGGAACAGTAC. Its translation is CASGDWGGKEQY. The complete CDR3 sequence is CASGDWGGKEQYF.

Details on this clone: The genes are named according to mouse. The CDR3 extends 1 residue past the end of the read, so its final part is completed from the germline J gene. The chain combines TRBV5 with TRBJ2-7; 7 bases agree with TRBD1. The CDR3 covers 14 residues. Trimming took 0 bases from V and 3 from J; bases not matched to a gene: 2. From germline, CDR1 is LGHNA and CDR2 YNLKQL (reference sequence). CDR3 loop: CASSQDRDSYEQYF. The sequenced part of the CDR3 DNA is TGTGCCAGCAGCCAAGACCGGGACAGCTATGAACAGTAC.

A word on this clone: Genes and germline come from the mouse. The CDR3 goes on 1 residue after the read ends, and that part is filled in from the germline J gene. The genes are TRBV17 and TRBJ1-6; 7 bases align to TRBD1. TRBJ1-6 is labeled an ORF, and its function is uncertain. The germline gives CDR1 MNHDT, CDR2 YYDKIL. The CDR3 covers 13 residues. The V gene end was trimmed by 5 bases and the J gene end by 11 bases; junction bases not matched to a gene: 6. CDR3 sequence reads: CASSETGRTPLYF. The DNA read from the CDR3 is TGTGCTAGCAGTGAGACAGGGAGGACGCCCCTCTAC.

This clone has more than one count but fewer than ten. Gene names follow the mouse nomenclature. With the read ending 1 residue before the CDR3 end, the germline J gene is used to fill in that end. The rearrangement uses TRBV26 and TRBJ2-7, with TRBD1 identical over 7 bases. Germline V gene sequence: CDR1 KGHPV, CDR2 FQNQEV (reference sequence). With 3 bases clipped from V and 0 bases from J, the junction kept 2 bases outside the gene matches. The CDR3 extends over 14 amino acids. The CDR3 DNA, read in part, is TGTGCCAGCAGTCTCGGGACAGCCTCCTATGAACAGTAC. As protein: CASSLGTASYEQY. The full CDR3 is CASSLGTASYEQYF.

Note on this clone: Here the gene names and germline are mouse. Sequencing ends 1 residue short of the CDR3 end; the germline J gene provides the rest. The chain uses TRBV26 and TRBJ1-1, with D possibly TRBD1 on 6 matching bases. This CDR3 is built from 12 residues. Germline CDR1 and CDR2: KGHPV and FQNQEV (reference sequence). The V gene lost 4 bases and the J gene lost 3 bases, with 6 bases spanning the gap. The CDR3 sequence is CASSRTDTEVFF. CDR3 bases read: TGTGCCAGCAGTCGGACAGACACAGAAGTCTTC.

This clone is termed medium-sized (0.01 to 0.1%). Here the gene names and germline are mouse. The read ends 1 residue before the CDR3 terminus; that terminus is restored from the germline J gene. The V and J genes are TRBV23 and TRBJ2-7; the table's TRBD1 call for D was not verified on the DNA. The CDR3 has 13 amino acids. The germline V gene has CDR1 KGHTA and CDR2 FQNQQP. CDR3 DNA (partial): TGCTCCAGCAGCCCCGACAGCTCCTATGAACAGTAC. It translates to CSSSPDSSYEQY. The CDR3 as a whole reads CSSSPDSSYEQYF. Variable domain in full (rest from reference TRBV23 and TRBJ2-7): DAAVTQKPRYLIKMKGQEAEMKCIPEKGHTAVFWYQQKQSKELKFLIYFQNQQPLDQIDMVKERFSAVCPSSSLCSLGIRTCEAEDSALYLCSSSPDSSYEQYFGPGTRLTVL.

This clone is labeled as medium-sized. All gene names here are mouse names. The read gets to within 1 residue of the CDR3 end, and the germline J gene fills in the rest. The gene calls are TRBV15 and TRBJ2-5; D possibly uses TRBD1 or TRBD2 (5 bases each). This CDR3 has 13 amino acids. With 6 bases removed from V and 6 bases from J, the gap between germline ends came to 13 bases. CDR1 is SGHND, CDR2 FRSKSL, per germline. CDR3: CASSRDVRDTQYF. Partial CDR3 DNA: TGTGCCAGCAGCCGGGACGTCCGGGACACCCAGTAC.

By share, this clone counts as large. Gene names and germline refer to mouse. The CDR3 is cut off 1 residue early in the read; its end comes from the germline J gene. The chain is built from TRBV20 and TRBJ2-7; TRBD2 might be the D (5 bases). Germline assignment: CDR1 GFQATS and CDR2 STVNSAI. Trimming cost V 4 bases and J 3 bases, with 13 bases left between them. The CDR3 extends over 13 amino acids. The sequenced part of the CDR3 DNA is TGTGGTGCTAAAGAAAGGTGGGGCTATGAACAGTAC. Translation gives CGAKERWGYEQY. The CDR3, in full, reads CGAKERWGYEQYF.

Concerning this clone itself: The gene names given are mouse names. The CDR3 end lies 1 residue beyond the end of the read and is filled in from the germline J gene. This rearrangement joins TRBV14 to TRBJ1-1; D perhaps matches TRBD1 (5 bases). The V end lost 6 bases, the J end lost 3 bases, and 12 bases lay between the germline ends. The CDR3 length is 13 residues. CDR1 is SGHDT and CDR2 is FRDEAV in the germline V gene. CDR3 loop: CASIDSRDTEVFF. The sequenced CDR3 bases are TGTGCCAGCATTGACAGCCGCGACACAGAAGTCTTC.

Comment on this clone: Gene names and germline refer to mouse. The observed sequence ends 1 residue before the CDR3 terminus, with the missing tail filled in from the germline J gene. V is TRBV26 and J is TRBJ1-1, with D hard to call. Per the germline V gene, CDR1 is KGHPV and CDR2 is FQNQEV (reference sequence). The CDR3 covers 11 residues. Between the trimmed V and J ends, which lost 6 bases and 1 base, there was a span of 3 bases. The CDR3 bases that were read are TGTGCCAGCAGCCGAAACACAGAAGTCTTC. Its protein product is CASSRNTEVF. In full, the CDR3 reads CASSRNTEVFF.

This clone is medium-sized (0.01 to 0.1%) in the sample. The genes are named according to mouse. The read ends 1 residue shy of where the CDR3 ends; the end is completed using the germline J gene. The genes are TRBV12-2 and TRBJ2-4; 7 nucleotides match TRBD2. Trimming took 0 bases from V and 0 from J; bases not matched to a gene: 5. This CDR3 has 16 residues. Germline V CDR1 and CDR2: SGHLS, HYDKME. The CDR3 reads CASSLSWGTSQNTLYF. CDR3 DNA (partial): TGTGCCAGCTCTCTCTCCTGGGGGACTAGTCAAAACACCTTGTAC.

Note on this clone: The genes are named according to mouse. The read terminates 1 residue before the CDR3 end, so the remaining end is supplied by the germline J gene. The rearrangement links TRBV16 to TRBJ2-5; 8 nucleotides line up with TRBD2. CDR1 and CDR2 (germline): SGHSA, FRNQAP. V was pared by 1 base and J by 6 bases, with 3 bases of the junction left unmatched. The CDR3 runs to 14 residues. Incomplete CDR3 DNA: TGTGCAAGCAGCTTAGGCTGGGGGGCTGACACCCAGTAC. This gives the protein CASSLGWGADTQY. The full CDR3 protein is CASSLGWGADTQYF.

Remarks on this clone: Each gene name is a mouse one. The CDR3 sequence is CASSPTGERLFF. CDR3 bases read: TGTGCCAGCAGTCCTACAGGCGAAAGATTATTT. The V and J genes are TRBV26 and TRBJ1-4; TRBD1 might be the D (5 bases). The DNA ends 1 residue before the CDR3 does, and the rest of the CDR3 is filled in from the germline J gene. CDR3 length: 12 amino acids. Germline CDR1 and CDR2: KGHPV and FQNQEV (reference sequence). Deletions cut 4 bases from V and 7 bases from J, with 7 bases between.

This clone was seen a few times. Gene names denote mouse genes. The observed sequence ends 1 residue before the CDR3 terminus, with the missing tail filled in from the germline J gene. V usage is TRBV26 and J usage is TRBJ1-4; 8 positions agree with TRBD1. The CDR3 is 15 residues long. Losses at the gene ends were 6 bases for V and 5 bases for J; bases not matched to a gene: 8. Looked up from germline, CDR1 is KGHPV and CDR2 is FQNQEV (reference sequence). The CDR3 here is CASRPPGQENERLFF. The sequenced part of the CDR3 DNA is TGTGCCAGCAGACCCCCGGGACAGGAGAACGAAAGATTATTT.

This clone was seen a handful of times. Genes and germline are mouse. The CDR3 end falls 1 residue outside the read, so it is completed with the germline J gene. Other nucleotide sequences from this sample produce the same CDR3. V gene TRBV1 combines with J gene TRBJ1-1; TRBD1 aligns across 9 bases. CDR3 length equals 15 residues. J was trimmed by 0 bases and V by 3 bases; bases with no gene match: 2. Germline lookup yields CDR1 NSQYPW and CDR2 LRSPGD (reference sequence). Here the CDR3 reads CTCSARDRANTEVFF. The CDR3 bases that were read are TGCACCTGCAGTGCCAGGGACAGGGCAAACACAGAAGTCTTC.